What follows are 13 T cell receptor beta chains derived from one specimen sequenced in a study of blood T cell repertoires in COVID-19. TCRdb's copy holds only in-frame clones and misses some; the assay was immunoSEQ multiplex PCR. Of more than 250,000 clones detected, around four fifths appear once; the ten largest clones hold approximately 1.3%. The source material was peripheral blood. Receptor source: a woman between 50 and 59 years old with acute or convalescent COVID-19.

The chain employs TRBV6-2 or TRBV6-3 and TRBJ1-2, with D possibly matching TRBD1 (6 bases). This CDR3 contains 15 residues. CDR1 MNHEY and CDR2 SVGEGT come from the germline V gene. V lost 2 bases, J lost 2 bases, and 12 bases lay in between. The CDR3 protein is CASSYVGQNNYGYTF. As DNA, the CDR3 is TGTGCCAGCAGTTACGTAGGACAGAACAACTATGGCTACACCTTC.

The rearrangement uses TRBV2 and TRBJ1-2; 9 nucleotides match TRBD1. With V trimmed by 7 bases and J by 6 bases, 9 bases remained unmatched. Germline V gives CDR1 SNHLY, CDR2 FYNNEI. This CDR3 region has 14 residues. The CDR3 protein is CASMAGQGTDGYTF. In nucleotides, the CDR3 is TGTGCCAGCATGGCGGGACAGGGAACGGATGGCTACACCTTC.

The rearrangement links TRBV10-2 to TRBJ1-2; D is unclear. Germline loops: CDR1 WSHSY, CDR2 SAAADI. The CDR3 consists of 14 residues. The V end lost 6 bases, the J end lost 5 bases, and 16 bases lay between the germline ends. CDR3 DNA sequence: TGCGCCAGCAGCGAACCCGATATAACTTATGGCTACACCTTC. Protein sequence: CASSEPDITYGYTF.

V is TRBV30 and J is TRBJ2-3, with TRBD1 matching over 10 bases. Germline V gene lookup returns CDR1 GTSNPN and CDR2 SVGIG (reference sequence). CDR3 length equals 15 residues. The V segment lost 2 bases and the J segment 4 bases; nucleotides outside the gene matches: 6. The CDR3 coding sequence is TGTGCCTGGAGTCGGACAGGGGGTAAGGCAGATACGCAGTATTTT. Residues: CAWSRTGGKADTQYF. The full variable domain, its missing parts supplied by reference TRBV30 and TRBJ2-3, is SQTIHQWPATLVQPVGSPLSLECTVEGTSNPNLYWYRQAAGRGLQLLFYSVGIGQISSEVPQNLSASRPQDRQFILSSKKLLLSDSGFYLCAWSRTGGKADTQYFGPGTRLTVL.

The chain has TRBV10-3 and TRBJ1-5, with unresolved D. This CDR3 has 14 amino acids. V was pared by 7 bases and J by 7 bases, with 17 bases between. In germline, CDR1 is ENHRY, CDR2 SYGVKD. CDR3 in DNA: TGTGCCATCAAACCGGAGCTAAGTGGACAGCCCCAGCATTTT. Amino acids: CAIKPELSGQPQHF.

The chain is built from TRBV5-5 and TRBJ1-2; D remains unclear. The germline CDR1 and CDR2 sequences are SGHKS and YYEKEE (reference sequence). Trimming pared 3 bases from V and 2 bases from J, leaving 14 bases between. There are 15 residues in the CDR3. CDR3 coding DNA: TGTGCCAGCAGCTCAACGGGGTCGGGAAACTATGGCTACACCTTC. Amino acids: CASSSTGSGNYGYTF.

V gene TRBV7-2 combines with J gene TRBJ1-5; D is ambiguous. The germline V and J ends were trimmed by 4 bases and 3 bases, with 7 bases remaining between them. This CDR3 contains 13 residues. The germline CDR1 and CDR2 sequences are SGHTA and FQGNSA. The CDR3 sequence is CASSSTLNQPQHF. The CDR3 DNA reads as TGTGCCAGCAGCTCCACTCTCAATCAGCCCCAGCATTTT.

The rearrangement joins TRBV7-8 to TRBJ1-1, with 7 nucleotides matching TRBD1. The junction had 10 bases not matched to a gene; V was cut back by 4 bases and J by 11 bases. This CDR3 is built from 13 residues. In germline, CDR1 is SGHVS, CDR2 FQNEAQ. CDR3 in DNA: TGTGCCAGCAGCTCCCCATTAGGGGGCCAGGCTTTCTTT. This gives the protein CASSSPLGGQAFF.

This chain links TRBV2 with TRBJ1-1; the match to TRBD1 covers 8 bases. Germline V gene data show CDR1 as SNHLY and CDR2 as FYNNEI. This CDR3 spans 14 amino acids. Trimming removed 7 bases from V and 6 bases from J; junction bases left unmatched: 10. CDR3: CASNFEAGGSEAFF. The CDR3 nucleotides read TGTGCCAGCAACTTCGAGGCAGGGGGCTCTGAAGCTTTCTTT.

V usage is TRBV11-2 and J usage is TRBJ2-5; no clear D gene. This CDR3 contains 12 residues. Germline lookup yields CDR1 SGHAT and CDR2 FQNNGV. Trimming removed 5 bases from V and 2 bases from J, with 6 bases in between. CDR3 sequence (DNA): TGTGCCAGCAGCCGACAACAAGAGACCCAGTACTTC. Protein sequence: CASSRQQETQYF.

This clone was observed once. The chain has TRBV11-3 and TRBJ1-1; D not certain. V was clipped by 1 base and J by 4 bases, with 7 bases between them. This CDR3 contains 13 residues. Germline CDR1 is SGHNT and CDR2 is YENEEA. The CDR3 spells CASSLVTGTEAFF. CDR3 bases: TGTGCCAGCAGCTTAGTCACGGGCACTGAAGCTTTCTTT.

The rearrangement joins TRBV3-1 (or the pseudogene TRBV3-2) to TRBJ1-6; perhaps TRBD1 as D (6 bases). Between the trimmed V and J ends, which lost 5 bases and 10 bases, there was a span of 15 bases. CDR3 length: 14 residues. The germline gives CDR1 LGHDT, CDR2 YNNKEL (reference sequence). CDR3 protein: CASSVTGAGSPLHF. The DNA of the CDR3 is TGTGCCAGCAGCGTGACAGGCGCTGGATCACCCCTCCACTTT.

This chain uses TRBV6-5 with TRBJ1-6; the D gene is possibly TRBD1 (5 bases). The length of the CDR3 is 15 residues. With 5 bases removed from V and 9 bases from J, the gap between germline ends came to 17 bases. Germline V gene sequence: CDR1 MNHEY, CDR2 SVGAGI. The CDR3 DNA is TGTGCCAGCAGTACGAGTCCCGGGGGGAGTTCACCCCTCCACTTT. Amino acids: CASSTSPGGSSPLHF.